This passage covers 19 T cell receptor beta chains from one sample sequenced in a study of cytomegalovirus exposure and HLA in healthy donors listed by TCRdb under 2017. The method behind the library was the immunoSEQ multiplex PCR assay. For the multiplex PCR, a mixture combining 60 forward primers for TCR Vbeta segments and 13 reverse primers for TCR Jbeta segments was used. TCRdb retrieved this table from immuneACCESS and kept in-frame rearrangements only. Not all clones are present; in checked studies, unresolved V genes account for under half, and no reason is known for the remainder. The sample contains roughly 110,000 clones, approximately 73% of them found a single time. Roughly 8.2% of the sample goes to the ten largest clones. The sequenced sample consisted of PBMCs. The receptors derive from a man younger than 45 in good health and CMV-seronegative.

The V and J genes are TRBV27 and TRBJ2-3; weak D call: TRBD1 (5 bases). The V gene lost 1 base and the J gene lost 3 bases, with 8 bases spanning the gap. This CDR3 has 14 amino acids. Germline V gene sequence: CDR1 MNHEY, CDR2 SMNVEV (reference sequence). The CDR3 DNA reads as TGTGCCAGCAGTTTATGGGGCAGTACAGATACGCAGTATTTT. This encodes CASSLWGSTDTQYF.

This chain joins TRBV6-5 and TRBJ1-6; D unclear. The V end lost 2 bases, the J end lost 6 bases, and 11 bases lay between the germline ends. The CDR3 loop spans 15 amino acids. Germline V gene sequence: CDR1 MNHEY, CDR2 SVGAGI. The CDR3 loop reads CASSYTKEGNSPLHF. CDR3 in DNA: TGTGCCAGCAGTTACACGAAGGAGGGTAATTCACCCCTCCACTTT.

This clone was seen once. The rearrangement links TRBV7-9 to TRBJ2-6; 7 positions agree with TRBD1. Germline V gene data show CDR1 as SEHNR and CDR2 as FQNEAQ (reference sequence). V shed 3 bases, J shed 0 bases, and the junction held 8 bases outside the gene matches. This CDR3 is built from 18 residues. DNA for the CDR3: TGTGCCAGCAGCTTTTTAGGGGGCCCTATCTCTGGGGCCAACGTCCTGACTTTC. Translation: CASSFLGGPISGANVLTF.

The chain has TRBV7-6 and TRBJ1-4; 7 bases line up with TRBD1. CDR1 and CDR2 (germline): SGHVS, FNYEAQ. The CDR3 runs to 14 residues. The J segment lost 8 bases and the V segment lost 5 bases, leaving 8 bases of the junction unmatched. The CDR3 spells CASSKGGVLEKLFF. The CDR3 region has the DNA TGTGCCAGCAGCAAAGGGGGCGTGCTCGAAAAACTGTTTTTT.

The chain carries TRBV7-9 and TRBJ2-4, with 10 bases fitting TRBD2. The J segment lost 9 bases and the V segment lost 1 base, leaving 6 bases of the junction unmatched. The CDR3 has 15 residues. Germline assignment: CDR1 SEHNR and CDR2 FQNEAQ (reference sequence). The CDR3 sequence is CASSLVLLAGIIQYF. The CDR3 DNA reads as TGTGCCAGCAGCTTAGTACTACTAGCGGGAATCATTCAGTACTTC.

The CDR3 sequence is CASSANPSAETQYF. CDR3 bases: TGTGCCAGCAGCGCCAACCCTAGCGCCGAGACCCAGTACTTC. V gene TRBV9 combines with J gene TRBJ2-5, with D maybe TRBD2 (6 bases). The V end lost 3 bases, the J end lost 5 bases, and 14 bases lay between the germline ends. Germline V CDR1 and CDR2: SGDLS, YYNGEE. The CDR3 is made up of 14 amino acids.

Only a few counts were recorded for this clone. The chain couples TRBV15 to TRBJ2-1; D is possibly TRBD1 (5 bases). CDR1 LNHNV and CDR2 YYDKDF come from the germline V gene (reference sequence). This CDR3 has 14 residues. V was cut by 4 bases and J by 10 bases, with 17 bases left in between. CDR3 amino acids: CATSTRTTGSEQFF. CDR3 coding DNA: TGTGCCACCAGCACGCGCACTACAGGTAGCGAGCAGTTCTTC.

The chain couples TRBV23-1 to TRBJ1-5; 8 bases align to TRBD1. TRBV23-1 is flagged as an ORF with uncertain function. This CDR3 contains 14 residues. Trimming removed 5 bases from V and 6 bases from J; junction bases left unmatched: 6. CDR3 amino acids: CASSLAGGGQPQHF. Here the CDR3 DNA reads TGCGCCAGCAGTTTGGCAGGGGGCGGTCAGCCCCAGCATTTT.

The rearrangement links TRBV28 to TRBJ2-6; tentatively, D is TRBD1 (6 bases). Trimming removed 5 bases from V and 0 bases from J, with 8 bases in between. CDR3 length equals 15 residues. Germline V gene sequence: CDR1 MDHEN, CDR2 SYDVKM. CDR3 DNA: TGTGCCAGCAGTGTGACAGGCTCTGGGGCCAACGTCCTGACTTTC. This codes for CASSVTGSGANVLTF.

This clone was counted between two and nine times. The chain links TRBV11-2 to TRBJ1-1; D ambiguous. V dropped 4 bases and J dropped 2 bases, with 11 bases sitting between them. Per germline, CDR1 SGHAT and CDR2 FQNNGV. The CDR3 length is 14 residues. CDR3 in amino acids: CASSSVQANTEAFF. The CDR3 DNA sequence: TGTGCCAGCAGCTCTGTCCAGGCTAACACTGAAGCTTTCTTT.

This chain connects TRBV7-9 to TRBJ2-1; 7 nucleotides line up with TRBD2. The CDR3 contains 15 residues. Trimming at V came to 3 bases and at J to 4 bases, leaving 6 bases not matched to a gene. Per the germline V gene, CDR1 is SEHNR and CDR2 is FQNEAQ (reference sequence). The DNA of the CDR3 is TGTGCCAGCAGCTTCGGCGGGAGTAGTTACAATGAGCAGTTCTTC. Its protein is CASSFGGSSYNEQFF.

The V and J genes are TRBV30 and TRBJ2-5; the match to TRBD1 covers 9 bases. Germline V gene sequence: CDR1 GTSNPN, CDR2 SVGIG (reference sequence). V gave up 5 bases and J gave up 5 bases; unmatched junction bases: 3. The CDR3 loop spans 12 amino acids. The CDR3 region has the DNA TGTGCCTGGGACAGGGGGGAGGAGACCCAGTACTTC. This translates into CAWDRGEETQYF. Based on the CDR3 plus reference TRBV30 and TRBJ2-5, the full variable domain is SQTIHQWPATLVQPVGSPLSLECTVEGTSNPNLYWYRQAAGRGLQLLFYSVGIGQISSEVPQNLSASRPQDRQFILSSKKLLLSDSGFYLCAWDRGEETQYFGPGTRLLVL.

V and J are TRBV15 and TRBJ2-3, with D maybe TRBD2 (6 bases). The CDR3 is 18 residues long. Trimming took off 1 base at V and 0 bases at J, with 17 bases between the two ends. Germline V CDR1 and CDR2: LNHNV, YYDKDF (reference sequence). The CDR3 DNA is TGTGCCACCAGCAGAGGTCGGGACTTTCAAACTAGCACAGATACGCAGTATTTT. Residues: CATSRGRDFQTSTDTQYF. Variable domain in full (rest from reference TRBV15 and TRBJ2-3): DAMVIQNPRYQVTQFGKPVTLSCSQTLNHNVMYWYQQKSSQAPKLLFHYYDKDFNNEADTPDNFQSRRPNTSFCFLDIRSPGLGDTAMYLCATSRGRDFQTSTDTQYFGPGTRLTVL.

This clone was seen a handful of times. The chain couples TRBV4-1 to TRBJ2-7, with D perhaps TRBD1 (5 bases). Germline V gives CDR1 MGHRA, CDR2 YSYEKL. CDR3 length equals 13 residues. The V end lost 3 bases, the J end lost 3 bases, and 9 bases lay between the germline ends. DNA for the CDR3: TGCGCCAGCAGCCAGACAGAAAACTACGAGCAGTACTTC. Protein: CASSQTENYEQYF.

The chain uses TRBV6-1 and TRBJ2-7; TRBD1 matches at 9 bases. Trimming removed 4 bases from V and 4 bases from J; junction bases left unmatched: 11. Germline CDR1 is MNHNS and CDR2 is SASEGT. The CDR3 is 16 amino acids. This CDR3 reads CASSGNSEDRGYEQYF. The CDR3 DNA follows: TGTGCCAGCAGTGGGAATAGCGAGGACAGGGGATACGAGCAGTACTTC.

V is TRBV6-1 and J is TRBJ1-1; D may be TRBD1 (5 bases). Germline V gives CDR1 MNHNS, CDR2 SASEGT. The length of the CDR3 is 14 residues. Trimming stripped 3 bases from V and 5 bases from J, with 13 bases between. CDR3 sequence (DNA): TGTGCCAGCAGTGACACCGACCGGGGGACTGAAGCTTTCTTT. Protein: CASSDTDRGTEAFF.

The chain has TRBV29-1 and TRBJ2-1; 9 bases agree with TRBD2. After removal of 6 bases from V and 3 bases from J, the junction contained 6 bases not matched to a gene. Germline assignment: CDR1 SQVTM and CDR2 ANQGSEA. This CDR3 has 14 amino acids. CDR3 sequence reads: CSVESGRYYNEQFF. The CDR3, as DNA: TGCAGCGTGGAAAGCGGGAGGTACTACAATGAGCAGTTCTTC.

The chain couples TRBV19 to TRBJ1-3, with D possibly being TRBD1 (5 bases). This CDR3 is built from 14 residues. With 4 bases removed from V and 8 bases from J, the gap between germline ends came to 15 bases. Germline assignment: CDR1 LNHDA and CDR2 SQIVND (reference sequence). The CDR3 nucleotides are TGTGCCAGTAGTACGTCGCAGGGAGGGGACACCATATATTTT. Translated: CASSTSQGGDTIYF.

The chain employs TRBV13 and TRBJ2-3; 7 bases agree with TRBD1. Germline assignment: CDR1 PRHDT and CDR2 FYEKMQ (reference sequence). V was clipped by 2 bases and J by 4 bases; unmatched bases: 3. The CDR3 runs 14 residues. CDR3 in amino acids: CASSLRQGADTQYF. In DNA form, the CDR3 reads TGTGCCAGCAGCTTAAGGCAGGGGGCAGATACGCAGTATTTT.